The next 22 T cell receptor beta chains were all read from a single sample in a study of shared clonotypes between healthy human individuals. Some clones are missing from TCRdb's copy, which holds only in-frame ones; the method was immunoSEQ multiplex PCR. In the table there are roughly 380,000 clones, 96% of which are singletons. Sequenced input: memory CD8+ T cells sorted from blood. Subset reported: CD45RO+ cells pooled with CCR7-negative TemRA cells. These receptor sequences come from a man aged 30 to 45 in good health.

V gene TRBV30 combines with J gene TRBJ1-4; D is undetermined. This CDR3 is 21 amino acids long. The V and J ends lost 1 base and 0 bases respectively, with 27 bases between them. CDR1 is GTSNPN and CDR2 is SVGIG in the germline V gene (reference sequence). The CDR3 nucleotides are TGTGCCTGGAGTGATTTGGGGAGACAACCTTCCAAAGAGGCAACTAATGAAAAACTGTTTTTT. As protein: CAWSDLGRQPSKEATNEKLFF.

This chain uses TRBV2 with TRBJ2-7; D is possibly TRBD2 (7 bases). Germline V gives CDR1 SNHLY, CDR2 FYNNEI. The germline V and J ends were trimmed by 3 bases and 5 bases, with 17 bases remaining between them. This CDR3 comprises 15 residues. The CDR3 protein is CASSDLGLGTNEQYF. In DNA, the CDR3 is TGTGCCAGCAGTGATTTAGGACTAGGGACAAACGAGCAGTACTTC.

This clone appeared a single time. The V call is TRBV29-1, the J call TRBJ2-3; TRBD1 might be the D (5 bases). This CDR3 is built from 13 residues. Looked up from germline, CDR1 is SQVTM and CDR2 is ANQGSEA. V was clipped by 7 bases and J by 2 bases, with 13 bases between them. Here the CDR3 reads CSAIGQNTDTQYF. CDR3 nucleotide sequence: TGCAGCGCTATTGGACAAAACACAGATACGCAGTATTTT.

The chain combines TRBV9 with TRBJ2-7; D is unresolved. The CDR3 totals 14 residues. V was cut by 1 base and J by 5 bases, with 13 bases left in between. CDR1 SGDLS and CDR2 YYNGEE come from the germline V gene. CDR3 bases: TGTGCCAGCAGCGTACGGTCAATGCTGGACGAGCAGTACTTC. Translated, it gives CASSVRSMLDEQYF.

This clone was observed a single time. This CDR3 reads CAWRHPTSGMTGELFF. DNA for the CDR3: TGTGCCTGGAGGCATCCGACTAGCGGGATGACCGGGGAGCTGTTTTTT. The rearrangement uses TRBV30 and TRBJ2-2, with 11 nucleotides matching TRBD2. The CDR3 totals 16 residues. V lost 3 bases to trimming and J lost 5 bases; unmatched junction nucleotides: 8. The germline V gene has CDR1 GTSNPN and CDR2 SVGIG (reference sequence).

The rearrangement links TRBV5-8 to TRBJ2-5; D gene uncertain. CDR1 SGHTS and CDR2 YDEGEE come from the germline V gene. CDR3 length: 13 residues. The germline V and J ends were trimmed by 1 base and 5 bases, with 9 bases remaining between them. The CDR3 region has the DNA TGTGCCAGCAGCTTGTTCTCAAGTGAGACCCAGTACTTC. Protein: CASSLFSSETQYF.

The chain couples TRBV7-3 to TRBJ2-4, with 7 bases fitting TRBD2. V trimming: 5 bases; J trimming: 9 bases; junction bases outside the gene matches: 10. CDR1 is SGHTA, CDR2 FQGTGA, per germline. The CDR3 runs 14 residues. As DNA, the CDR3 is TGTGCCAGCAGCCCCTGGGGGGGTAGTGGCATTCAGTACTTC. Amino acid sequence: CASSPWGGSGIQYF. Full variable domain (outside the CDR3, taken from reference TRBV7-3 and TRBJ2-4): GAGVSQTPSNKVTEKGKYVELRCDPISGHTALYWYRQSLGQGPEFLIYFQGTGAADDSGLPNDRFFAVRPEGSVSTLKIQRTERGDSAVYLCASSPWGGSGIQYFGAGTRLSVL.

In DNA form, the CDR3 reads TGTGCCAGCAGTTACCCCCCGGGGTTGAGCACAGATACGCAGTATTTT. Encoded protein: CASSYPPGLSTDTQYF. The genes are TRBV6-5 and TRBJ2-3, with D possibly being TRBD2 (5 bases). Germline V gene data show CDR1 as MNHEY and CDR2 as SVGAGI. V dropped 2 bases and J dropped 0 bases, with 12 bases sitting between them. CDR3 length equals 16 residues.

The CDR3 region is CASSHGQGGSNQPQHF. The DNA of the CDR3 is TGTGCCAGCAGTCACGGACAGGGTGGTAGCAATCAGCCCCAGCATTTT. The chain employs TRBV6-6 and TRBJ1-5; 8 bases align to TRBD1. The germline gives CDR1 MNHNY, CDR2 SVGAGI (reference sequence). V lost 5 bases, J lost 0 bases, and 6 bases stayed unmatched. The CDR3 runs to 16 residues.

V and J are TRBV10-1 and TRBJ2-7; D possibly corresponds to TRBD2 (6 bases). The CDR3 length is 18 residues. Per the germline V gene, CDR1 is WNHNN and CDR2 is SYGVQD (reference sequence). Trimming cost V 0 bases and J 0 bases, with 18 bases left between them. CDR3 in DNA: TGCGCCAGCAGTGAGTCGTCTACCCCAGCTAGCGACTCCTACGAGCAGTACTTC. The encoded protein is CASSESSTPASDSYEQYF.

This sequence joins TRBV6-4 and TRBJ2-7, with D perhaps matching TRBD1 (5 bases). V dropped 7 bases and J dropped 4 bases, with 14 bases sitting between them. Germline loops: CDR1 MRHNA, CDR2 SNTAGT. The CDR3 totals 13 residues. The DNA for the CDR3 is TGTGCCAGCACTACAGGTCCTACTTACGAGCAGTACTTC. Its protein product is CASTTGPTYEQYF.

This sequence joins TRBV5-4 and TRBJ2-2; D gene unclear. V was pared by 2 bases and J by 2 bases, with 7 bases between. The CDR3 covers 14 residues. Germline V gene data show CDR1 as SGHNT and CDR2 as YYREEE (reference sequence). In DNA, the CDR3 is TGTGCCAGCAGCTTCACCTACAACACCGGGGAGCTGTTTTTT. Its translation: CASSFTYNTGELFF.

The chain employs TRBV30 and TRBJ2-7; 10 bases fit TRBD1. The germline V gene encodes CDR1 GTSNPN and CDR2 SVGIG (reference sequence). With V trimmed by 7 bases and J by 4 bases, 7 bases remained unmatched. This CDR3 is built from 13 residues. CDR3 amino acids: CASGQGGKYEQYF. The CDR3 DNA reads as TGTGCCTCCGGACAGGGGGGAAAGTACGAGCAGTACTTC.

The DNA for the CDR3 is TGTGCCAGCAGCCCGACTAGAGATACGCAGTATTTT. As protein: CASSPTRDTQYF. The chain has TRBV27 and TRBJ2-3, with a possible D match to TRBD2 (6 bases). Germline V CDR1 and CDR2: MNHEY, SMNVEV (reference sequence). V dropped 6 bases and J dropped 5 bases, with 9 bases sitting between them. CDR3 length: 12 residues.

The chain employs TRBV7-2 and TRBJ2-7, with TRBD2 matching 10 bases. In germline, CDR1 is SGHTA, CDR2 FQGNSA. V lost 5 bases and J lost 1; bases outside the gene matches: 2. The CDR3 runs to 14 residues. The CDR3 DNA reads TGTGCCAGCAGCCTTAGCGGGGGGTCCTACGAGCAGTACTTC. Protein sequence: CASSLSGGSYEQYF.

The V call is TRBV21-1, the J call TRBJ1-5. TRBV21-1 represents a pseudogene. The CDR3 spans 18 residues. The CDR3 loop reads CASSSPKRRDGGHQPQHF. CDR3 sequence (DNA): TGTGCCAGCAGCTCCCCCAAACGACGGGACGGGGGTCATCAGCCCCAGCATTTT.

This chain joins TRBV30 and TRBJ2-1, with no clear D. CDR3 length equals 11 residues. Germline lookup yields CDR1 GTSNPN and CDR2 SVGIG (reference sequence). Trimming left V 2 bases short and J 3 bases short, with 2 bases between. This CDR3 reads CAWSNYNEQFF. The DNA of the CDR3 is TGTGCCTGGAGTAACTACAATGAGCAGTTCTTC.

The V gene is TRBV27, the J gene TRBJ2-7; 7 bases match TRBD2. This CDR3 is 13 amino acids long. J was trimmed by 7 bases and V by 1 base; bases with no gene match: 4. CDR1 is MNHEY, CDR2 SMNVEV, per germline (reference sequence). CDR3 region: CASSLFSGEEQYF. Here the CDR3 DNA reads TGTGCCAGCAGTTTATTCAGCGGGGAGGAGCAGTACTTC.

V and J are TRBV6-1 and TRBJ2-3, with D hard to call. Per germline, CDR1 MNHNS and CDR2 SASEGT. The CDR3 runs to 15 residues. Trimming removed 4 bases from V and 0 bases from J, with 11 bases in between. The CDR3 DNA is TGTGCCAGCAGTGGCATGGCCGCTAGCACAGATACGCAGTATTTT. It specifies CASSGMAASTDTQYF.

This chain connects TRBV6-1 to TRBJ1-5; D is unclear. Trimming shortened V by 2 bases and J by 6 bases, and 14 bases separated the two germline ends. CDR1 and CDR2 (germline): MNHNS, SASEGT. The CDR3 totals 15 residues. The CDR3 protein is CASSEIWREAQPQHF. In nucleotides, the CDR3 is TGTGCCAGCAGTGAAATATGGAGGGAGGCTCAGCCCCAGCATTTT.

The rearrangement links TRBV9 to TRBJ2-7, with a weak D call TRBD1 (5 bases). CDR1 SGDLS and CDR2 YYNGEE come from the germline V gene. V lost 2 bases and J 5 bases, leaving 17 bases between the germline ends. This CDR3 is 15 amino acids long. CDR3 nucleotide sequence: TGTGCCAGCAGCGTCGTGCAGGGCGGTAGCCACGAGCAGTACTTC. This translates into CASSVVQGGSHEQYF.

The chain recombines TRBV10-3 with TRBJ1-1; 10 bases match TRBD1. The CDR3 loop spans 14 amino acids. The V gene end was trimmed by 10 bases and the J gene end by 1 base; junction bases not matched to a gene: 6. Germline CDR1 reads ENHRY; CDR2 reads SYGVKD. The CDR3 here is CATIRDRGNTEAFF. CDR3 sequence (DNA): TGTGCCACAATCCGGGACAGGGGGAACACTGAAGCTTTCTTT.